This entry concerns a single T cell receptor (beta chain). Assay used: immunoSEQ multiplex PCR; TCRdb lists only in-frame clones, some missing. The sample comprises 55,000 to 80,000 clones, roughly 90% of which are singletons, and 2% to 3% rests with the top ten. The source of the sample is a study of T cell clones after liver transplantation. Study-level information: TCRbeta sequencing after a pre-transplant mixed lymphocyte reaction identified graft-donor-reactive clones, later tracked in post-transplant blood. Until 12-24 months post-transplant, subjects got standard immunosuppression and no induction.

CDR3 length: 17 residues. The V and J ends lost 3 bases and 10 bases, in that order; junction bases with no gene match: 12. From germline, CDR1 is SGHRS and CDR2 YFSETQ. CD3+CD4+ and CD3+CD8+ cells were FACS-sorted from thawed unstimulated PBMCs. The sequence was obtained from a human donor who received a liver transplant. Source: CD4+ T cells from blood, taken before liver transplant. The chain uses TRBV5-1 and TRBJ2-1, with 14 nucleotides matching TRBD2. The chain's CDR3 is CASSSSGTSGSLQEQFF. Here the CDR3 DNA reads TGCGCCAGCAGCTCCAGCGGGACTAGCGGGAGCTTACAAGAGCAGTTCTTC.